A selection of T cell receptor beta chains follows, all from one sample in a study of response to subunit inactivated influenza vaccine. TCRdb ran MiXCR on the RT-PCR reads and lists one entry per CDR3 protein. The table includes hundreds of thousands of distinct CDR3 sequences, roughly 14% detected once. The input for sequencing was PBMCs from blood, taken 11 to 12 days after vaccination. The receptor source for this set is a man aged 50-60 years who received an inactivated influenza vaccine. Both conserved end residues are part of each CDR3. Fields, in order: D gene, V gene, clone size, J gene, CDR3 protein, CDR3 DNA. The D gene is left open where the match is weak. The listing skips clone size in some rows; elsewhere it reads once, few, many or a size class.

D gene: -; V gene: TRBV6-2/TRBV6-3; clone size: few; J gene: TRBJ2-1; CDR3 protein: CASSYTTASEYSYNEQFF; CDR3 DNA: TGTGCCAGCAGTTACACAACCGCTAGCGAATACTCCTACAATGAGCAGTTCTTC
D gene: -; V gene: TRBV27; clone size: -; J gene: TRBJ2-1; CDR3 protein: CASSSSTQGRVQFF; CDR3 DNA: TGTGCCAGCAGTTCCTCCACCCAGGGTAGAGTGCAGTTCTTC
D gene: -; V gene: TRBV7-2; clone size: few; J gene: TRBJ2-7; CDR3 protein: CASSYQGYGSYEQYF; CDR3 DNA: TGTGCCAGCAGCTACCAGGGTTACGGGTCCTACGAGCAGTACTTC
D gene: TRBD1; V gene: TRBV28; clone size: many; J gene: TRBJ2-7; CDR3 protein: CASSSPGQGRYEQYF; CDR3 DNA: TGTGCCAGCAGTTCCCCGGGACAGGGAAGGTACGAGCAGTACTTC
D gene: TRBD1; V gene: TRBV4-2; clone size: -; J gene: TRBJ1-1; CDR3 protein: CASSQDWDREAFF; CDR3 DNA: TGTGCCAGCAGCCAAGATTGGGACAGGGAAGCTTTCTTT
D gene: -; V gene: TRBV4-2; clone size: many; J gene: TRBJ1-2; CDR3 protein: CASSQAGQGDGYTF; CDR3 DNA: TGTGCCAGCAGCCAAGCTGGGCAGGGAGATGGCTACACCTTC
D gene: TRBD2; V gene: TRBV28; clone size: many; J gene: TRBJ2-7; CDR3 protein: CASSGLAGVYEQYF; CDR3 DNA: TGTGCCAGCAGTGGACTAGCGGGAGTTTACGAGCAGTACTTC
D gene: -; V gene: TRBV20-1; clone size: -; J gene: TRBJ2-5; CDR3 protein: CSASLGRIETQYF; CDR3 DNA: TGCAGTGCTAGTTTGGGCAGGATAGAGACCCAGTACTTC
D gene: TRBD2; V gene: TRBV29-1; clone size: -; J gene: TRBJ2-1; CDR3 protein: CSGTGLAYNEQFF; CDR3 DNA: TGCAGCGGAACGGGACTAGCCTACAATGAGCAGTTCTTC
D gene: TRBD2; V gene: TRBV7-8; clone size: few; J gene: TRBJ2-4; CDR3 protein: CASSPWGGRAPAKNIQYF; CDR3 DNA: TGTGCCAGCAGCCCATGGGGCGGGAGGGCGCCAGCCAAAAACATTCAGTACTTC
D gene: -; V gene: TRBV6-2/TRBV6-3; clone size: many; J gene: TRBJ2-7; CDR3 protein: CASSYLRGYEQYF; CDR3 DNA: TGTGCCAGCAGTTACCTCCGCGGCTACGAGCAGTACTTC
D gene: TRBD1; V gene: TRBV6-5; clone size: few; J gene: TRBJ2-5; CDR3 protein: CASSYSRQGETQYF; CDR3 DNA: TGTGCCAGCAGTTACTCGAGACAGGGTGAGACCCAGTACTTC
D gene: -; V gene: TRBV5-6; clone size: few; J gene: TRBJ2-1; CDR3 protein: CASRVQGRSYNEQFF; CDR3 DNA: TGTGCCAGCAGGGTACAGGGCAGATCCTACAATGAGCAGTTCTTC
D gene: -; V gene: TRBV6-1; clone size: -; J gene: TRBJ1-1; CDR3 protein: CASAAGYRTAEAFF; CDR3 DNA: TGTGCCAGCGCCGCGGGTTACAGGACCGCTGAAGCTTTCTTT
D gene: -; V gene: TRBV30; clone size: few; J gene: TRBJ2-1; CDR3 protein: CACRRPSSYNEQFF; CDR3 DNA: TGTGCCTGCCGAAGACCTAGCTCCTACAATGAGCAGTTCTTC
D gene: -; V gene: TRBV7-3; clone size: few; J gene: TRBJ2-3; CDR3 protein: CASSLTPRAGTDTQYF; CDR3 DNA: TGTGCCAGCAGCTTAACCCCCAGGGCAGGTACAGATACGCAGTATTTT
D gene: -; V gene: TRBV4-3; clone size: few; J gene: TRBJ2-7; CDR3 protein: CASSQDWQSYYEQYF; CDR3 DNA: TGCGCCAGCAGCCAAGATTGGCAGAGTTATTACGAGCAGTACTTC
D gene: TRBD1; V gene: TRBV27; clone size: -; J gene: TRBJ1-6; CDR3 protein: CASSSLTGFYSPLHF; CDR3 DNA: TGTGCCAGCAGCTCGCTGACAGGGTTTTATTCACCCCTCCACTTT
D gene: -; V gene: TRBV20-1; clone size: -; J gene: TRBJ1-2; CDR3 protein: CSATGANYGYTF; CDR3 DNA: TGCAGTGCTACAGGGGCGAACTATGGCTACACCTTC
D gene: -; V gene: TRBV7-9; clone size: -; J gene: TRBJ1-2; CDR3 protein: CASGQTSRGYTF; CDR3 DNA: TGTGCCAGCGGACAGACTTCTCGTGGCTACACCTTC
D gene: TRBD2; V gene: TRBV5-1; clone size: many; J gene: TRBJ2-1; CDR3 protein: CASSLTSGGNNEQFF; CDR3 DNA: TGCGCCAGCAGCTTAACTAGCGGGGGAAACAATGAGCAGTTCTTC
D gene: -; V gene: TRBV5-1; clone size: -; J gene: TRBJ1-1; CDR3 protein: CASRLGSMNTEAFF; CDR3 DNA: TGCGCCAGCAGGCTGGGATCCATGAACACTGAAGCTTTCTTT
D gene: TRBD1; V gene: TRBV30; clone size: few; J gene: TRBJ1-5; CDR3 protein: CVLGTGINQPQHF; CDR3 DNA: TGTGTCTTAGGGACAGGTATTAATCAGCCCCAGCATTTT
D gene: -; V gene: TRBV5-1; clone size: -; J gene: TRBJ2-5; CDR3 protein: CASSLGGGRTEETQYF; CDR3 DNA: TGCGCCAGCAGCTTGGGTGGGGGGCGCACTGAAGAGACCCAGTACTTC
D gene: -; V gene: TRBV18; clone size: -; J gene: TRBJ1-3; CDR3 protein: CASSPTRVPGNTIYF; CDR3 DNA: TGTGCCAGCTCACCTACCAGGGTCCCTGGAAACACCATATATTTT
D gene: -; V gene: TRBV7-9; clone size: few; J gene: TRBJ2-4; CDR3 protein: CASSPGVMAKNIQYF; CDR3 DNA: TGTGCCAGCAGCCCCGGAGTGATGGCCAAAAACATTCAGTACTTC
D gene: -; V gene: TRBV3-1; clone size: -; J gene: TRBJ1-1; CDR3 protein: CASSQAGRGTEAFF; CDR3 DNA: TGTGCCAGCAGCCAAGCAGGGCGGGGCACTGAAGCTTTCTTT
D gene: -; V gene: TRBV4-2; clone size: -; J gene: TRBJ1-4; CDR3 protein: CASSPLDSSTNEKLFF; CDR3 DNA: TGTGCCAGCAGCCCCCTGGACAGCTCAACTAATGAAAAACTGTTTTTT
D gene: TRBD1; V gene: TRBV12-3/TRBV12-4; clone size: few; J gene: TRBJ2-6; CDR3 protein: CASSFRGQSSGANVLTF; CDR3 DNA: TGTGCCAGCAGTTTCAGGGGGCAAAGCTCTGGGGCCAACGTCCTGACTTTC
D gene: -; V gene: TRBV5-1; clone size: few; J gene: TRBJ2-3; CDR3 protein: CASSGGGSGPTDTQYF; CDR3 DNA: TGCGCCAGCAGCGGAGGGGGGTCAGGCCCCACAGATACGCAGTATTTT
D gene: -; V gene: TRBV7-2; clone size: few; J gene: TRBJ2-5; CDR3 protein: CASSLARTFQETQYF; CDR3 DNA: TGTGCCAGCAGCTTAGCCAGGACGTTCCAAGAGACCCAGTACTTC
D gene: -; V gene: TRBV11-1; clone size: few; J gene: TRBJ2-7; CDR3 protein: CASSFLSGLVASSYEQYF; CDR3 DNA: TGTGCCAGCAGCTTTCTTTCGGGTTTGGTTGCTAGCTCCTACGAGCAGTACTTC
D gene: TRBD2; V gene: TRBV5-1; clone size: few; J gene: TRBJ2-1; CDR3 protein: CASSLAQREYNEQFF; CDR3 DNA: TGCGCCAGCAGCTTGGCCCAGCGGGAGTACAATGAGCAGTTCTTC
D gene: TRBD2; V gene: TRBV7-9; clone size: -; J gene: TRBJ2-1; CDR3 protein: CASTVTSGGHNEQFF; CDR3 DNA: TGTGCCAGCACCGTTACTAGCGGGGGGCACAATGAGCAGTTCTTC
D gene: -; V gene: TRBV4-2; clone size: few; J gene: TRBJ2-1; CDR3 protein: CASSLTPTKPSNWEQFF; CDR3 DNA: TGTGCCAGCAGCCTTACCCCGACAAAGCCCTCGAATTGGGAGCAGTTCTTC
D gene: -; V gene: TRBV14; clone size: many; J gene: TRBJ2-7; CDR3 protein: CASSQDLAFFREQYF; CDR3 DNA: TGTGCCAGCAGCCAAGATCTAGCTTTTTTCCGGGAGCAGTACTTC
D gene: -; V gene: TRBV2; clone size: -; J gene: TRBJ1-1; CDR3 protein: CASSEAGRGGTEAFF; CDR3 DNA: TGTGCCAGCAGTGAAGCCGGCAGGGGAGGGACTGAAGCTTTCTTT
D gene: -; V gene: TRBV20-1; clone size: few; J gene: TRBJ1-1; CDR3 protein: CSAREMIPEAFF; CDR3 DNA: TGCAGTGCTAGAGAAATGATCCCTGAAGCTTTCTTT
D gene: -; V gene: TRBV7-9; clone size: many; J gene: TRBJ1-1; CDR3 protein: CASSLRQSFAEAFF; CDR3 DNA: TGTGCCAGCAGCTTAAGGCAGTCCTTCGCTGAAGCTTTCTTT
D gene: -; V gene: TRBV12-3/TRBV12-4; clone size: -; J gene: TRBJ2-7; CDR3 protein: CASSLPYGRPGWGYEQYF; CDR3 DNA: TGTGCCAGCAGTTTACCCTACGGTCGACCGGGGTGGGGGTACGAGCAGTACTTC
D gene: TRBD1; V gene: TRBV4-3; clone size: few; J gene: TRBJ1-3; CDR3 protein: CASSQDWTGRNTIYF; CDR3 DNA: TGCGCCAGCAGCCAGGACTGGACAGGGAGAAACACCATATATTTT
D gene: TRBD2; V gene: TRBV18; clone size: -; J gene: TRBJ2-5; CDR3 protein: CASSQRLAGIETQYF; CDR3 DNA: TGTGCCAGCTCACAACGACTAGCGGGGATAGAGACCCAGTACTTC